This record looks at one T cell receptor beta chain sequence and its context. Its antigen is still unknown. The CDR3 runs 15 residues. CDR1 and CDR2 (germline): GTSNPN, SVGIG (reference sequence). J was trimmed by 4 bases and V by 8 bases; bases with no gene match: 12. The data are from a study of shared clonotypes between healthy human individuals. Study-wide context: Researchers assigned three CD4 naive, three CD4 memory, two CD8 naive and one CD8 memory plate to each donor. Whole-study findings and limits: Among donors, the sharing of clonotypes was expected to be influenced by sequencing depth.

TCRdb keeps only in-frame clones here, not all; method: immunoSEQ multiplex PCR. The sample contains about 1 million clones, under 80% of which appear only once. The sequence derives from a man younger than 35 in good health. Input material: memory CD4+ T cells sorted from blood. Subset described: CD45RA-negative fraction. This chain joins TRBV30 and TRBJ2-1; TRBD2 matches 9 bases. This CDR3 is CATKGDSGGYNEQFF. The CDR3 DNA sequence: TGTGCCACCAAGGGGGATAGCGGGGGATACAATGAGCAGTTCTTC.